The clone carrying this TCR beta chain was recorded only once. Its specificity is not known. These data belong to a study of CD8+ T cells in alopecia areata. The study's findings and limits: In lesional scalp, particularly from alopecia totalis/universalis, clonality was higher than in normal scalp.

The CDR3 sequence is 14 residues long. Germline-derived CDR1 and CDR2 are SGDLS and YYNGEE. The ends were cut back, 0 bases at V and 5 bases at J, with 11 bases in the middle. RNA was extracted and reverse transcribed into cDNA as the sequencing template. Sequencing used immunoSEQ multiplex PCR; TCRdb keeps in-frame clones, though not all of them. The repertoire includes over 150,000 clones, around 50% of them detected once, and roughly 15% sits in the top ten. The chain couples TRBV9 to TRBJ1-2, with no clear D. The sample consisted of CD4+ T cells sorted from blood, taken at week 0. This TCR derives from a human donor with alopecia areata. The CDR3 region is CASSVAQEPYGYTF. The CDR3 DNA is TGTGCCAGCAGCGTAGCCCAGGAGCCTTATGGCTACACCTTC.